Each of the 20 T cell receptor beta chains below was sequenced from the same sample in a study of regulatory T cells in long-lasting Graves disease. Time point meaning: persistent/refractory GD, antithyroid drugs over 5 years with positive TRAb. RNA from PBMCs was the source of the TCR library. Arm-PCR of CDR3 regions and iRepertoire HTBI primers were used to build TCR beta libraries. One entry per CDR3 protein results from TCRdb running MiXCR on the multiplex PCR reads. The data contain around 500,000 distinct CDR3 sequences, less than 25% of them singletons. Specimen: peripheral blood mononuclear cells (PBMCs), collected when the disease was refractory, from a patient treated with antithyroid drugs. These receptors were taken from a female donor with Graves disease.

V is TRBV7-2 and J is TRBJ2-1; weak D call: TRBD2 (5 bases). Germline-derived CDR1 and CDR2 are SGHTA and FQGNSA. V was pared by 4 bases and J by 8 bases, with 15 bases between. The CDR3 sequence is 14 residues long. CDR3 DNA: TGTGCCAGCAGCTCCCCGGGGTGGGTGGATGAGCAGTTCTTC. Its translation is CASSSPGWVDEQFF.

The rearrangement joins TRBV2 to TRBJ1-2; D not resolved. From germline, CDR1 is SNHLY and CDR2 FYNNEI. The CDR3 is 15 amino acids. The ends were cut back, 6 bases at V and 7 bases at J, with 21 bases in the middle. CDR3 bases: TGTGCCAGCAGCCATACCCCCCCGGTCGGCTTTGGCTACACCTTC. Protein sequence: CASSHTPPVGFGYTF.

The rearrangement links TRBV7-8 to TRBJ2-1; possibly TRBD1 or TRBD2 for D (5 bases each). The germline gives CDR1 SGHVS, CDR2 FQNEAQ. This CDR3 is built from 14 residues. V was clipped by 1 base and J by 5 bases, with 9 bases between them. The CDR3 sequence: CASSLVLGDNEQFF. CDR3 nucleotide sequence: TGTGCCAGCAGCTTAGTACTAGGGGACAATGAGCAGTTCTTC.

This chain uses TRBV19 with TRBJ1-5, with D unclear. The CDR3 loop spans 12 amino acids. Per germline, CDR1 LNHDA and CDR2 SQIVND (reference sequence). V lost 6 bases, J lost 4 bases, and 7 bases lay in between. The CDR3 reads CASRAENQPQHF. The CDR3 bases are TGTGCCAGTAGGGCTGAGAATCAGCCCCAGCATTTT.

The table lists this clonotype with a few counts. The rearrangement links TRBV10-3 to TRBJ2-7, with D possibly matching TRBD2 (5 bases). The CDR3 length is 14 residues. V shed 6 bases and J shed 0 bases, with 12 bases lying between them. Germline CDR1 and CDR2: ENHRY and SYGVKD. Written as DNA, the CDR3 is TGTGCCATCAGAAGGGCGGGTGACTCCTACGAGCAGTACTTC. It translates to CAIRRAGDSYEQYF.

This clonotype was found many times. The chain employs TRBV28 and TRBJ1-1; TRBD1 matches 8 bases. The CDR3 runs to 15 residues. V shed 6 bases and J 2 bases; nucleotides not matched to a gene: 8. Germline loops: CDR1 MDHEN, CDR2 SYDVKM. Here the CDR3 DNA reads TGTGCCAGCAGAATCTCAGGGGGCCTCAACACTGAAGCTTTCTTT. It translates to CASRISGGLNTEAFF.

This clonotype appeared many times. V and J are TRBV28 and TRBJ2-5; TRBD2 aligns across 10 bases. The junction had 5 bases not matched to a gene; V was cut back by 3 bases and J by 4 bases. Germline-derived CDR1 and CDR2 are MDHEN and SYDVKM. The CDR3 consists of 15 residues. The CDR3 coding sequence is TGTGCCAGCAGTTTTGAAGCGGGAGGGCGAGAGACCCAGTACTTC. Protein sequence: CASSFEAGGRETQYF.

This clonotype was seen ten or more times. The chain uses TRBV28 and TRBJ2-7, with TRBD1 as a possible D gene (5 bases). CDR1 and CDR2 from the germline V gene are MDHEN and SYDVKM. The CDR3 consists of 18 residues. V shed 6 bases and J shed 1 base, with 25 bases lying between them. The CDR3 spells CASSPFLRQSLPSYEQYF. Here the CDR3 DNA reads TGTGCCAGCAGCCCCTTCCTTCGACAGTCTCTTCCTTCCTACGAGCAGTACTTC.

This clonotype was counted ten times or more. This chain joins TRBV15 and TRBJ2-5; D remains unclear. V lost 0 bases, J lost 1 base, and 9 bases lay in between. Germline V lookup: CDR1 LNHNV, CDR2 YYDKDF (reference sequence). This CDR3 has 15 residues. CDR3 nucleotides: TGTGCCACCAGCAGAGAACCCAGACTCCAAGAGACCCAGTACTTC. Translation: CATSREPRLQETQYF. The full variable domain, completed using reference TRBV15 and TRBJ2-5, is DAMVIQNPRYQVTQFGKPVTLSCSQTLNHNVMYWYQQKSSQAPKLLFHYYDKDFNNEADTPDNFQSRRPNTSFCFLDIRSPGLGDTAMYLCATSREPRLQETQYFGPGTRLLVL.

This clonotype was observed at least ten times. The chain recombines TRBV12-3 or TRBV12-4 with TRBJ1-2, with TRBD1 matching over 9 bases. V shed 1 base and J 3 bases; nucleotides not matched to a gene: 3. There are 15 residues in the CDR3. The CDR3 here is CASSLGDRVHYGYTF. The CDR3 DNA is TGTGCCAGCAGTTTAGGGGACAGGGTTCACTATGGCTACACCTTC.

This clonotype was picked up a small number of times. The rearrangement links TRBV7-9 to TRBJ2-5; 7 nucleotides agree with TRBD1. V was clipped by 7 bases and J by 4 bases; unmatched bases: 12. This CDR3 is 15 amino acids long. Germline values: CDR1 SEHNR, CDR2 FQNEAQ (reference sequence). CDR3 region: CASNPTGDRRETQYF. CDR3 nucleotides: TGTGCCAGCAACCCAACCGGGGACAGAAGAGAGACCCAGTACTTC.

The J gene is TRBJ1-1, the V gene TRBV13, with D perhaps matching TRBD1 (5 bases). Trimming removed 5 bases from V and 8 bases from J, with 15 bases in between. The germline V gene has CDR1 PRHDT and CDR2 FYEKMQ (reference sequence). There are 13 residues in the CDR3. The CDR3 is CASSPGTEPEAFF. In DNA, the CDR3 is TGTGCCAGCAGCCCCGGGACCGAACCAGAAGCTTTCTTT.

This clonotype was detected ten times or more. The chain combines TRBV2 with TRBJ1-2; D is ambiguous. The V end lost 4 bases, the J end lost 4 bases, and 7 bases lay between the germline ends. Germline lookup yields CDR1 SNHLY and CDR2 FYNNEI. The CDR3 is 12 amino acids. The CDR3 coding sequence is TGTGCCAGCAGTGCGGACGGCTATGGCTACACCTTC. Protein sequence: CASSADGYGYTF.

This clonotype was found a few times. The chain has TRBV6-5 and TRBJ1-1; D possibly corresponds to TRBD1 (5 bases). In germline, CDR1 is MNHEY, CDR2 SVGAGI. The CDR3 is 13 residues long. V shed 0 bases and J shed 6 bases, with 8 bases lying between them. The CDR3 nucleotides read TGTGCCAGCAGTTACTCTCGGGACTCTGAAGCTTTCTTT. It translates to CASSYSRDSEAFF.

The chain links TRBV10-3 to TRBJ1-5; 8 bases fit TRBD1. Germline V lookup: CDR1 ENHRY, CDR2 SYGVKD. The CDR3 has 13 amino acids. Losses at the gene ends were 7 bases for V and 5 bases for J; bases not matched to a gene: 4. The CDR3 DNA follows: TGTGCCATCAATCAGGGGGCAGATCAGCCCCAGCATTTT. This codes for CAINQGADQPQHF.

V and J are TRBV12-3 or TRBV12-4 and TRBJ2-7; D remains unclear. V lost 2 bases, J lost 0 bases, and 8 bases lay in between. CDR3 size: 14 residues. In nucleotides, the CDR3 is TGTGCCAGCAGTTTAAAGGGCCTCTCCTACGAGCAGTACTTC. It is translated as CASSLKGLSYEQYF.

This clonotype was counted many times. This chain links TRBV15 with TRBJ1-1, with D perhaps TRBD1 (5 bases). This CDR3 region has 16 residues. V was cut by 4 bases and J by 3 bases, with 18 bases left in between. Germline-derived CDR1 and CDR2 are LNHNV and YYDKDF (reference sequence). This CDR3 is CATSTSWMPGDTEAFF. CDR3 nucleotides: TGTGCCACCAGCACTAGTTGGATGCCGGGGGACACTGAAGCTTTCTTT.

This clonotype was counted many times. The chain couples TRBV2 to TRBJ2-2; tentatively, D is TRBD1 (5 bases). V gave up 5 bases and J gave up 0 bases, with 7 bases separating them. CDR1 is SNHLY and CDR2 is FYNNEI in the germline V gene. The CDR3 is made up of 14 amino acids. CDR3 residues: CASSQTANTGELFF. DNA of the CDR3: TGTGCCAGCAGTCAGACAGCGAACACCGGGGAGCTGTTTTTT.

There are a few counts of this clonotype. One end of the junction fails to match germline, which may point to a read error. V gene TRBV27 combines with J gene TRBJ1-2, with 9 bases fitting TRBD1. CDR3 length: 13 amino acids. Germline loops: CDR1 MNHEY, CDR2 SMNVEV (reference sequence). As DNA, the CDR3 is TGTACCAGCAGTTTACAGGGGGCGTATGGCTACACCTTC. Protein: CTSSLQGAYGYTF.

V gene TRBV7-2 combines with J gene TRBJ2-3; no definite D call. Germline CDR1 reads SGHTA; CDR2 reads FQGNSA. V lost 0 bases and J lost 3, with 4 bases in between. This CDR3 has 13 residues. This CDR3 is CASSLAWTDTQYF. CDR3 nucleotide sequence: TGTGCCAGCAGCTTAGCTTGGACAGATACGCAGTATTTT.